The present TCR beta chain was sequenced within a study of CD8+ T cells in alopecia areata. The sample holds one count of this clone. The treatment denotes: oral pan-JAK inhibitor, 5-10 mg twice daily. This CDR3 comprises 12 residues. The V segment lost 4 bases and the J segment 7 bases; nucleotides outside the gene matches: 3. In germline, CDR1 is SQVTM, CDR2 ANQGSEA. Following RNA extraction, reverse transcription yielded cDNA that acted as the sequencing template. TCRdb's table, derived via immunoSEQ multiplex PCR, lists solely in-frame clones and lacks some. The sample includes some 150,000 clones, about 56% of them seen just once.

The specimen comprised CD8+ T cells sorted from blood, sampled at week 4, from a patient treated with tofacitinib. This TCR was recovered from a human donor with alopecia areata. J is TRBJ1-4 and V is TRBV29-1; TRBD1 aligns across 7 bases. The CDR3 coding sequence is TGCAGCGTTGCACAGGGGAGTGAAAAACTGTTTTTT. This codes for CSVAQGSEKLFF.